This entry features one T cell receptor beta chain sequence. What it binds is not known. The data derive from a study of siplizumab effects on memory and regulatory T cells. The protocol was immunoSEQ multiplex PCR, while the TCRdb copy is restricted to in-frame clones and leaves out a portion. Of just under 85,000 clones listed, roughly 90% were seen once; the top ten hold less than 2%. The study, taken as a whole, reports: Proof of suppressive function in proliferating Tregs from siplizumab cultures was not established. No more than a minor fraction of alloreactive clones could be traced back to unstimulated subsets.

This CDR3 region has 16 residues. Deletions cut 0 bases from V and 4 bases from J, with 16 bases between. Germline V lookup: CDR1 SQVTM, CDR2 ANQGSEA. The clonotype was recovered from a human donor in good health. The source material was Tregs sorted from blood. This chain uses TRBV29-1 with TRBJ2-1; D tentatively fits TRBD1 or TRBD2 (5 bases each). The CDR3 sequence: CSVEELRDPGYNEQFF. CDR3 DNA sequence: TGCAGCGTTGAAGAATTAAGGGACCCCGGATACAATGAGCAGTTCTTC.